A selection of T cell receptor beta chains follows, all from one sample in a study of T cells in localized non-small cell lung cancer. Some clones are missing from TCRdb's copy, which holds only in-frame ones; the method was immunoSEQ multiplex PCR. The sample carries 65,000 to 80,000 clones, 84% recorded once. This specimen consisted of peripheral blood, obtained before any cancer treatment. The receptors were sampled from a female donor aged 60 or older with stage I lung adenocarcinoma. CDR3s include the opening cysteine and the closing phenylalanine or tryptophan. D genes are given only for firm matches.

CDR3aa | v_gene | d_gene
CASSSYGVAYEQYF | TRBV27 | .
CASSPGTSGGTQYF | TRBV6-5 | TRBD2
CASSPSSGQLNYGYTF | TRBV27 | TRBD1
CASSLDRGRSPLHF | TRBV6-5 | TRBD1
CSVTTSGTGAGELFF | TRBV29-1 | TRBD1
CATSRDLSSGNTIYF | TRBV15 | .
CARRTGTSGRIYRRGQFF | TRBV5-3 | TRBD2
CASTTGETTEAFF | TRBV6-5 | TRBD1
CASSLGAGVFGNTIYF | TRBV11-2 | .
CASSKLQGETQYF | TRBV21-1 | .
CASSLSNGGENIQYF | TRBV7-8 | .
CSVGQTPDTQYF | TRBV29-1 | .
CASSLDLGDRLHGYTF | TRBV5-1 | .
CASSSRDTATNTEAFF | TRBV5-1 | .
CASSPGSTNEKLFF | TRBV5-1 | .
CASSEGLDQPQHF | TRBV6-5 | .
CAISGGRDQPQHF | TRBV10-3 | TRBD1
CASPGRGTSGSPIYNEQFF | TRBV27 | TRBD2
CAISDMTSGTDTQYF | TRBV10-3 | TRBD2
CSVAGQGSYRGYTF | TRBV29-1 | .
CASSRNTGGFGTEAFF | TRBV28 | TRBD1
CASSLSGNAFF | TRBV5-6 | .
CASSPAAYSFDEQFF | TRBV7-9 | .
CASSLGGDHSEKLFF | TRBV5-1 | .
CASSPRTGGYTEAFF | TRBV5-1 | TRBD1
CASRIVSGSSYNEQFF | TRBV5-1 | TRBD2
CASSYSSSPGGYTF | TRBV6-6 | .
CASSSGLANEQFF | TRBV7-3 | .
CASSKYGQGAGEAFF | TRBV19 | TRBD1
CASTMGDFRNTEAFF | TRBV19 | .
CASSLGGNTEAFF | TRBV11-2 | .
CASSAGANVLTF | TRBV18 | .
CASGRFSGTETYEQYF | TRBV5-1 | TRBD1
CASSDTGGDQPQHF | TRBV2 | TRBD1
CASSLQVGSNYEQYF | TRBV9 | .
CASSVGGGPEAFF | TRBV9 | TRBD1
CASSLHTERTQYF | TRBV27 | .
CASGGTSGTQIQETQYF | TRBV2 | TRBD2
CASSPPSTDTQYF | TRBV18 | .
CASGRDADGTQYF | TRBV7-9 | .
CASSPTGAQETQYF | TRBV4-2 | TRBD1
CASSSGGRGVNYGYTF | TRBV6-5 | .
CASSPRREGFHRQETQYF | TRBV9 | TRBD2
CASSRGNQETQYF | TRBV7-3 | .
CSAERGETQYF | TRBV29-1 | .
CASSSGGSSREQYF | TRBV5-1 | .
CASSQEPTGLGGYTF | TRBV4-3 | .